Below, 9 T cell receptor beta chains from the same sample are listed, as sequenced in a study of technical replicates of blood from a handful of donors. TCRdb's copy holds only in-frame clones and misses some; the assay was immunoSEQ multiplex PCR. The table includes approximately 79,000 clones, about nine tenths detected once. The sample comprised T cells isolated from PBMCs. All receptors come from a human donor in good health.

The CDR3 loop reads CASSTGLGNQPQHF. The CDR3 DNA follows: TGTGCCAGCAGCACCGGACTGGGCAATCAGCCCCAGCATTTT. The chain recombines TRBV6-1 with TRBJ1-5; D unresolved. This CDR3 region has 14 residues. Germline-derived CDR1 and CDR2 are MNHNS and SASEGT. Trimming took 6 bases from V and 2 from J, leaving 11 bases between them.

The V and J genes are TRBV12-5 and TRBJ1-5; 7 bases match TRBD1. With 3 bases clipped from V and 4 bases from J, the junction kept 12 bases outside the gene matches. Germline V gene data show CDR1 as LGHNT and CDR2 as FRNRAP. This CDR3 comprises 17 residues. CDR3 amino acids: CASGLSGPRDRNQPQHF. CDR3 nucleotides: TGTGCTAGTGGTTTATCAGGCCCCCGGGACAGAAATCAGCCCCAGCATTTT.

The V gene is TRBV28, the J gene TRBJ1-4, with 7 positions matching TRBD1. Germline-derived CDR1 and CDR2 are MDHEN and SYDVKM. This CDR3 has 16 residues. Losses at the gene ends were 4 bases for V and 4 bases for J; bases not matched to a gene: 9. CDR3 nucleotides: TGTGCCAGCAGTTCATCTACAGGGGCCATTAATGAAAAACTGTTTTTT. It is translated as CASSSSTGAINEKLFF.

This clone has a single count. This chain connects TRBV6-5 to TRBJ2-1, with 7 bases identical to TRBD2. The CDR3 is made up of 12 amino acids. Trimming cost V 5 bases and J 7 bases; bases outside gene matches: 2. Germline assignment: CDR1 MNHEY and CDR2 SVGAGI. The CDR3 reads CASSPGLNEQFF. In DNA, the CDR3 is TGTGCCAGCAGTCCGGGACTAAATGAGCAGTTCTTC.

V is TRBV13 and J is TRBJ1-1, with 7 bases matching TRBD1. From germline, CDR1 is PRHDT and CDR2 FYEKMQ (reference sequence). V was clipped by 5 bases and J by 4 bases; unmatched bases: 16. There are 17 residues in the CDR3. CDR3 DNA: TGTGCCAGCAGCCAACCCGGTTATGCGACAGGGCTCACTGAAGCTTTCTTT. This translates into CASSQPGYATGLTEAFF.

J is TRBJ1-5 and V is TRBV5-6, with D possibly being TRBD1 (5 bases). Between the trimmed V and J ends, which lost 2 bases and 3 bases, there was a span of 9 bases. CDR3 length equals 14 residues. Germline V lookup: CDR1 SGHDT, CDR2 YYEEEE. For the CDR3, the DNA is TGTGCCAGCAGCTTTGGGGGGGACAATCAGCCCCAGCATTTT. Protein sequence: CASSFGGDNQPQHF.

The CDR3 is CASTEGQSYNEQFF. CDR3 nucleotides: TGCGCCAGCACAGAGGGACAAAGCTACAATGAGCAGTTCTTC. This chain uses TRBV10-2 with TRBJ2-1; possibly TRBD1 for D (6 bases). This CDR3 is built from 14 residues. V lost 7 bases and J lost 3, with 13 bases in between. CDR1 and CDR2 from the germline V gene are WSHSY and SAAADI.

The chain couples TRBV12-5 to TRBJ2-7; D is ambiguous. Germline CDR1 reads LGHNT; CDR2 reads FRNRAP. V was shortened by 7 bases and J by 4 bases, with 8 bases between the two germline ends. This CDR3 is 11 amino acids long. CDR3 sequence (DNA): TGTGCTAGTGCTCAACAATACGAGCAGTACTTC. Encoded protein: CASAQQYEQYF.

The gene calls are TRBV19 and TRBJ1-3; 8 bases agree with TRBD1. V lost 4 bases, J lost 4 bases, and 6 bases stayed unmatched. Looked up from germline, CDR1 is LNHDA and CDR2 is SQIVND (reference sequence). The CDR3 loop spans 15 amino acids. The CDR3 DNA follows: TGTGCCAGTAGTACCGTGGGGGACAGGGGAAACACCATATATTTT. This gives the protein CASSTVGDRGNTIYF. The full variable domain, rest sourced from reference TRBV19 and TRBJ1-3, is DGGITQSPKYLFRKEGQNVTLSCEQNLNHDAMYWYRQDPGQGLRLIYYSQIVNDFQKGDIAEGYSVSREKKESFPLTVTSAQKNPTAFYLCASSTVGDRGNTIYFGEGSWLTVV.